This T cell receptor (beta chain) was retrieved from a study of blood T cell repertoires in COVID-19. The CDR3 loop spans 13 amino acids. The V gene's germline CDR1 is LGHDT and CDR2 YNNKEL (reference sequence). V shed 3 bases and J shed 7 bases, with 13 bases lying between them. TCRdb's table, derived via immunoSEQ multiplex PCR, lists solely in-frame clones and lacks some. The sample consists of about 240,000 clones, around 83% of them appearing once. The sample taken for sequencing was peripheral blood. The rearrangement uses TRBV3-1 (or the pseudogene TRBV3-2) and TRBJ2-7, with a possible D match to TRBD2 (6 bases). The receptor comes from a woman aged 80 or over with acute or convalescent COVID-19. The CDR3 DNA reads as TGTGCCAGCAGCCATCGGGGGTGGAAAGAGCAGTACTTC. As protein: CASSHRGWKEQYF.